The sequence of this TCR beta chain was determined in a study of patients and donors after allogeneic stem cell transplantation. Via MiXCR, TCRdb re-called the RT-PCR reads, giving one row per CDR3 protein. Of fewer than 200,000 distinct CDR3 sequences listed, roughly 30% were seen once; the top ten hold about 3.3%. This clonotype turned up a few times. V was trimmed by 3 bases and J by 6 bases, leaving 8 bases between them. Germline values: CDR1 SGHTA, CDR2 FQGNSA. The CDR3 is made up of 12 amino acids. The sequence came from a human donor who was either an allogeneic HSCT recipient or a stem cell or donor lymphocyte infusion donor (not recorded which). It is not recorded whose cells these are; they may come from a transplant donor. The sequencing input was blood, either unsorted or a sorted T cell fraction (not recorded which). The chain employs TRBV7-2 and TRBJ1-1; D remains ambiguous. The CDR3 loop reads CASSFGRPEAFF. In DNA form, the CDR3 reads TGTGCCAGCAGCTTCGGGAGGCCTGAAGCTTTCTTT.